Below, 21 T cell receptor beta chains from the same sample are listed, as sequenced in a study of T cells in Graves' hyperthyroidism and ophthalmopathy (dated by TCRdb to the late 2010s). Library generation was performed with multiplex PCR. TCRdb records Illumina HiSeq 2000 as the sequencer. Amplification of TCR beta CDR3 regions was carried out from RNA transcripts. The TCR CDR3 was subjected to a first round of RT-PCR using the HTBI primer set and the Qiagen OneStep RT-PCR kit. TCRdb ran its own pipeline on the public reads, namely fastp trimming at Q25 and MiXCR clone calling, and kept in-frame beta chains. One record per CDR3 amino acid sequence lists the most common genes and DNA. This sample gives roughly 840,000 distinct CDR3 sequences in total; 38% of them show up just once. In total, the top ten clones hold 8.9% of the sample. The sample comprised blood. The receptors originated from a man aged 18 to 29 with Graves' hyperthyroidism.

V gene TRBV2 combines with J gene TRBJ1-5; 8 bases are shared with TRBD1. This CDR3 is built from 15 residues. Germline V gene data show CDR1 as SNHLY and CDR2 as FYNNEI. Trimming took 6 bases from V and 9 from J; bases not matched to a gene: 13. In nucleotides, the CDR3 is TGTGCCAGCAGGCAACAGGGGACAGGCCTTGGGCCCCAGCATTTT. This gives the protein CASRQQGTGLGPQHF.

This rearrangement joins TRBV11-2 to TRBJ1-4; TRBD1 aligns across 12 bases. The germline V gene has CDR1 SGHAT and CDR2 FQNNGV. This CDR3 has 18 amino acids. V shed 5 bases, J shed 7 bases, and the junction held 14 bases outside the gene matches. The CDR3 protein is CASSRLPGQGAGGEKLFF. CDR3 nucleotides: TGTGCCAGCAGCCGTCTGCCGGGACAGGGGGCGGGCGGTGAAAAACTGTTTTTT.

This clonotype was seen many times. The chain uses TRBV29-1 and TRBJ1-2; D is uncertain. CDR1 and CDR2 (germline): SQVTM, ANQGSEA. The CDR3 contains 15 residues. With 0 bases removed from V and 4 bases from J, the gap between germline ends came to 15 bases. CDR3 nucleotide sequence: TGCAGCGTTGAAGATCGGGCGCTAAAGGGCTATGGCTACACCTTC. Its translation is CSVEDRALKGYGYTF.

This clonotype came up many times. This rearrangement joins TRBV7-2 to TRBJ2-7, with D possibly matching TRBD1 (5 bases). CDR3 length: 13 residues. Looked up from germline, CDR1 is SGHTA and CDR2 is FQGNSA. Deletions cut 5 bases from V and 6 bases from J, with 14 bases between. For the CDR3, the DNA is TGTGCCAGCAGCGTCCAGGGTAGGAGCGAGCAGTACTTC. Amino acids: CASSVQGRSEQYF.

The rearrangement joins TRBV20-1 to TRBJ1-6; perhaps TRBD1 as D (6 bases). This CDR3 has 16 amino acids. Germline V gene lookup returns CDR1 DFQATT and CDR2 SNEGSKA (reference sequence). Deletions cut 0 bases from V and 7 bases from J, with 16 bases between. The CDR3 DNA is TGCAGTGCTAGAGATCCTGGAGGGGGGAGCAATTCACCCCTCCACTTT. Its protein is CSARDPGGGSNSPLHF.

This chain connects TRBV5-8 to TRBJ1-1; no reliable D call. The V gene's germline CDR1 is SGHTS and CDR2 YDEGEE. Between the trimmed V and J ends, which lost 4 bases and 4 bases, there was a span of 14 bases. The CDR3 spans 14 residues. The CDR3 nucleotides are TGTGCCAGCAGCCAAGTGGAACAGAGCACTGAAGCTTTCTTT. Protein: CASSQVEQSTEAFF.

This clonotype was seen ten or more times. The chain employs TRBV10-3 and TRBJ1-2; D is ambiguous. This CDR3 has 13 amino acids. From germline, CDR1 is ENHRY and CDR2 SYGVKD. The V gene lost 2 bases and the J gene lost 4 bases, with 8 bases spanning the gap. CDR3 amino acids: CAISEERGYGYTF. In DNA, the CDR3 is TGTGCCATCAGTGAGGAGAGAGGCTATGGCTACACCTTC.

This clonotype showed up many times. The gene calls are TRBV10-3 and TRBJ1-5, with D uncertain. The CDR3 length is 14 residues. Per germline, CDR1 ENHRY and CDR2 SYGVKD. V shed 4 bases and J shed 3 bases, with 10 bases lying between them. The CDR3 here is CAISAEPINQPQHF. Written as DNA, the CDR3 is TGTGCCATCAGTGCCGAACCGATCAATCAGCCCCAGCATTTT.

This clonotype was found a few times. The junction differs from germline at one of its ends, possibly a read error. V is TRBV10-3 and J is TRBJ2-7; D is unclear. From germline, CDR1 is ENHRY and CDR2 SYGVKD. The CDR3 totals 13 residues. CDR3 loop: CAVSESILNEQYF. The DNA of the CDR3 is TGTGCCGTCAGTGAGTCGATACTGAACGAGCAGTACTTC.

This clonotype was recorded a few times. The rearrangement joins TRBV7-6 to TRBJ2-6; D is tentatively TRBD1 or TRBD2 (5 bases each). Trimming cost V 5 bases and J 0 bases, with 17 bases left between them. Germline V CDR1 and CDR2: SGHVS, FNYEAQ. The CDR3 runs 18 residues. For the CDR3, the DNA is TGTGCCAGCAGCGAGCACTGGGACGGCGGCTCTGGGGCCAACGTCCTGACTTTC. Its translation: CASSEHWDGGSGANVLTF.

This clonotype was detected many times. This rearrangement joins TRBV7-8 to TRBJ2-7; D call uncertain. The CDR3 spans 13 residues. Trimming pared 1 base from V and 5 bases from J, leaving 9 bases between. The germline gives CDR1 SGHVS, CDR2 FQNEAQ. The CDR3 reads CASSLDPGNEQYF. As DNA, the CDR3 is TGTGCCAGCAGCTTAGATCCGGGCAACGAGCAGTACTTC.

This clonotype was found a few times. The rearrangement joins TRBV7-9 to TRBJ1-2; no firm D call. CDR3 length: 13 residues. CDR1 is SEHNR, CDR2 FQNEAQ, per germline (reference sequence). V gave up 6 bases and J gave up 3 bases, with 11 bases separating them. The CDR3 sequence: CASRLSTDYGYTF. The CDR3 DNA sequence: TGTGCCAGCAGGTTATCGACGGACTATGGCTACACCTTC.

The chain employs TRBV6-5 and TRBJ2-7; perhaps D is TRBD1 or TRBD2 (6 bases each). CDR1 and CDR2 (germline): MNHEY, SVGAGI. The CDR3 contains 13 residues. The V end lost 8 bases, the J end lost 4 bases, and 15 bases lay between the germline ends. CDR3 in DNA: TGTGCCAGCGGGGGGCAGGGGCAATACGAGCAGTACTTC. Amino acid sequence: CASGGQGQYEQYF.

The table lists this clonotype with many counts. The chain links TRBV5-4 to TRBJ2-2; 11 bases line up with TRBD1. The trim removed 4 bases at V and 8 bases at J, leaving 7 bases unmatched. The CDR3 extends over 15 amino acids. Germline CDR1 SGHNT, CDR2 YYREEE (reference sequence). The CDR3 DNA sequence: TGTGCCAGCAGCCCGGGACAGGGGGTAGCTGGGGAGCTGTTTTTT. Amino acid sequence: CASSPGQGVAGELFF.

The V and J genes are TRBV5-6 and TRBJ1-4, with D uncertain. The CDR3 extends over 15 amino acids. V dropped 5 bases and J dropped 5 bases, with 16 bases sitting between them. The germline gives CDR1 SGHDT, CDR2 YYEEEE. The CDR3 region is CASSFPGAANEKLFF. The DNA for the CDR3 is TGTGCCAGCAGTTTCCCCGGAGCAGCAAATGAAAAACTGTTTTTT.

The genes are TRBV25-1 and TRBJ2-5; D might be TRBD1 (6 bases). Germline CDR1 and CDR2: MGHDK and SYGVNS. This CDR3 contains 15 residues. V was clipped by 4 bases and J by 4 bases, with 16 bases between them. This chain's CDR3 is CASSGTGNSGETQYF. CDR3 DNA sequence: TGTGCCAGCAGTGGTACAGGGAACAGCGGAGAGACCCAGTACTTC. The full variable domain, rest sourced from reference TRBV25-1 and TRBJ2-5, is EADIYQTPRYLVIGTGKKITLECSQTMGHDKMYWYQQDPGMELHLIHYSYGVNSTEKGDLSSESTVSRIRTEHFPLTLESARPSHTSQYLCASSGTGNSGETQYFGPGTRLLVL.

This clonotype was recorded many times. A junction end diverges from the germline sequence, so it may reflect a read error. This chain links TRBV7-9 with TRBJ2-5; tentative D call: TRBD2 (7 bases). The CDR3 runs 12 residues. From germline, CDR1 is SEHNR and CDR2 FQNEAQ (reference sequence). The CDR3 sequence is CASSYGEGHQSF. Written as DNA, the CDR3 is TGTGCCAGCAGCTATGGGGAGGGACACCAGTCCTTC.

The genes are TRBV19 and TRBJ1-5; unclear D gene. The CDR3 runs 15 residues. V lost 1 base and J lost 2, with 9 bases in between. Germline V gives CDR1 LNHDA, CDR2 SQIVND (reference sequence). CDR3 bases: TGTGCCAGTAGTATAGGGCAGTACCGCAATCAGCCCCAGCATTTT. Its protein product is CASSIGQYRNQPQHF.

This clonotype was seen many times. The chain carries TRBV9 and TRBJ1-1, with D perhaps matching TRBD1 (5 bases). The germline V and J ends were trimmed by 0 bases and 6 bases, with 9 bases remaining between them. The V gene's germline CDR1 is SGDLS and CDR2 YYNGEE. CDR3 length: 13 residues. The CDR3 bases are TGTGCCAGCAGCGTAGGGGACGGACCTGAAGCTTTCTTT. Protein: CASSVGDGPEAFF.

The CDR3 DNA is TGCTTGGCGGGACAGGGGACCGGAGAAGCTTTCTTT. Its protein product is CLAGQGTGEAFF. The chain links TRBV29-1 to TRBJ1-1, with 10 bases aligning to TRBD1. The germline CDR1 and CDR2 sequences are SQVTM and ANQGSEA. The CDR3 length is 12 residues.

This clonotype was picked up one time. This chain uses TRBV15 with TRBJ1-4; D gene uncertain. Germline values: CDR1 LNHNV, CDR2 YYDKDF (reference sequence). The CDR3 runs to 13 residues. Trimming cost V 0 bases and J 7 bases, with 6 bases left between them. This CDR3 is CATSRDRVEKLFF. The CDR3 DNA reads as TGTGCCACCAGCAGAGATCGGGTTGAAAAACTGTTTTTT.